This T cell receptor (beta chain) was documented in a study of early stage breast cancer tumors. Study context: Invasive lobular carcinomas made up about 30% of the 12 ER+/PR+/HER2- tumors.

On this clone: Its antigen remains unidentified.

CDR1 SGHVS and CDR2 FQNEAQ come from the germline V gene. CDR3 length equals 13 residues. V shed 4 bases and J shed 7 bases, with 13 bases lying between them. Measured with immunoSEQ multiplex PCR; TCRdb has only the in-frame clones, and not every one. The data hold around 28,000 clones, with 70% to 75% observed a single time. General study findings and limits: Unsorted bulk genomic DNA sequencing lacked pairing and functional marker data. Tumors had approximately 2.5-fold higher T cell density than normal breast. Enriched TCRB sequences shared across patients were mostly commonly generated sequences.

The source material was breast tumor tissue. This receptor was identified in a person in their thirties with breast cancer. The rearrangement joins TRBV7-8 to TRBJ1-2; no firm D call. The CDR3 DNA follows: TGTGCCAGCAGCTCTACACCGAGGTCTGGCTACACCTTC. It translates to CASSSTPRSGYTF.